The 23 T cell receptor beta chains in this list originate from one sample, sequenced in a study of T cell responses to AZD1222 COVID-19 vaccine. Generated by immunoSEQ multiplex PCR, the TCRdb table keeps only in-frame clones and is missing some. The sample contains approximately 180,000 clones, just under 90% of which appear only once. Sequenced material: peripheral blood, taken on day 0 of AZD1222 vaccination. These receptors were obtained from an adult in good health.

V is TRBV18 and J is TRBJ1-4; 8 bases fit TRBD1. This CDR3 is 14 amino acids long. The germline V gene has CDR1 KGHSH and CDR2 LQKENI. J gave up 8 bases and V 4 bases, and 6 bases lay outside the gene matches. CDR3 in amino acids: CASSLGQGGEKLFF. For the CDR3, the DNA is TGTGCCAGCTCACTTGGACAGGGTGGAGAAAAACTGTTTTTT.

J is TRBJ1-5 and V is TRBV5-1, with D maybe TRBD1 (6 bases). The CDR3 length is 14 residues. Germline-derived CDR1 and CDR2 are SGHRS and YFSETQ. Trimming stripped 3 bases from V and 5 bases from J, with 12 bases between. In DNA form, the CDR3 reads TGCGCCAGCAGCTCGGGGAAGGGGGATCAGCCCCAGCATTTT. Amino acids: CASSSGKGDQPQHF.

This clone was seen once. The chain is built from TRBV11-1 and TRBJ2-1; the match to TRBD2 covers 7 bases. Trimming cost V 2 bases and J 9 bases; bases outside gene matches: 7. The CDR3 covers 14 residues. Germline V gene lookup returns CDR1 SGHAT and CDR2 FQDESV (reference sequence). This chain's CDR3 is CASSLNLAAGEQFF. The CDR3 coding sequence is TGTGCCAGCAGCTTAAATCTAGCGGCAGGTGAGCAGTTCTTC. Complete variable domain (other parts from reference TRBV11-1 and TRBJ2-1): EAEVAQSPRYKITEKSQAVAFWCDPISGHATLYWYRQILGQGPELLVQFQDESVVDDSQLPKDRFSAERLKGVDSTLKIQPAELGDSAMYLCASSLNLAAGEQFFGPGTRLTVL.

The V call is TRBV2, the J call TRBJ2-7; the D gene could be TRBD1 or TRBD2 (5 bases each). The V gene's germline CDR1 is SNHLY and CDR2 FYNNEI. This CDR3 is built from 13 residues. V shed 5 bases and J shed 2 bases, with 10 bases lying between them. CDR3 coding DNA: TGTGCCAGCAGTCGGGACGTCACCTACGAGCAGTACTTC. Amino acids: CASSRDVTYEQYF.

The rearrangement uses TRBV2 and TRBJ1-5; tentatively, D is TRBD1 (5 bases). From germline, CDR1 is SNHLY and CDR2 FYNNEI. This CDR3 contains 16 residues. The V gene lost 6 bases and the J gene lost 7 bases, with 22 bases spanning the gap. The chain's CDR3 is CASRGPRGSSGQPQHF. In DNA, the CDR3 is TGTGCCAGCAGGGGACCCCGAGGGAGTTCGGGACAGCCCCAGCATTTT.

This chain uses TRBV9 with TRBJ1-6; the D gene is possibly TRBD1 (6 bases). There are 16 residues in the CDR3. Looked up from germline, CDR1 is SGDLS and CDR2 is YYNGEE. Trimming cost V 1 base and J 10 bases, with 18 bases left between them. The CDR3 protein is CASSVPRGAGGSPLHF. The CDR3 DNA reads TGTGCCAGCAGCGTACCCAGGGGTGCTGGAGGGTCACCCCTCCACTTT.

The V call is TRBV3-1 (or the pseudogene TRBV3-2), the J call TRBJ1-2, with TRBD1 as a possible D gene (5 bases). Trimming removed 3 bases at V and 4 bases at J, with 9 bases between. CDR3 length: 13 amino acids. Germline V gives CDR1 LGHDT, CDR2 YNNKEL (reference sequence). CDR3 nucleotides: TGTGCCAGCAGCCAGGCAGGGAGCTATGGCTACACCTTC. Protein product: CASSQAGSYGYTF.

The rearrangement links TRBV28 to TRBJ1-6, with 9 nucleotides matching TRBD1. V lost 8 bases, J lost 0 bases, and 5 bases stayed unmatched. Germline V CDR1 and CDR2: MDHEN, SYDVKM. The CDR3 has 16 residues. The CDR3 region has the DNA TGTGCCAGCGGGACAGGGCTGAGCTCCTATAATTCACCCCTCCACTTT. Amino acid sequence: CASGTGLSSYNSPLHF.

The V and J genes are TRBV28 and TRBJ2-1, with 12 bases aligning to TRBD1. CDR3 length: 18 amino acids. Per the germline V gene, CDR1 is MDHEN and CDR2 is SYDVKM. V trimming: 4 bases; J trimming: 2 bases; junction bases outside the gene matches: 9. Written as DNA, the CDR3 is TGTGCCAGCAGTTCCGCCCCCGGGACAGGGGGCGCCTACAATGAGCAGTTCTTC. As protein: CASSSAPGTGGAYNEQFF.

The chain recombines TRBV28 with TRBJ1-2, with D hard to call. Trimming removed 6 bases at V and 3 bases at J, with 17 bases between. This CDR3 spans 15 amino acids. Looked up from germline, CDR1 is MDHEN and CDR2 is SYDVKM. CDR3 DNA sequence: TGTGCCAGCAGCAGCCCGGTTTCATCTGACTATGGCTACACCTTC. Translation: CASSSPVSSDYGYTF.

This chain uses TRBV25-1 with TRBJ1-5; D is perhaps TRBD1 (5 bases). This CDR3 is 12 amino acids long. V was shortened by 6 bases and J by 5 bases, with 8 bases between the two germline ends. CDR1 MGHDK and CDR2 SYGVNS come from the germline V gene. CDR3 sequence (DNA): TGTGCCAGCAGATTAGGGGATCAGCCCCAGCATTTT. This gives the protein CASRLGDQPQHF.

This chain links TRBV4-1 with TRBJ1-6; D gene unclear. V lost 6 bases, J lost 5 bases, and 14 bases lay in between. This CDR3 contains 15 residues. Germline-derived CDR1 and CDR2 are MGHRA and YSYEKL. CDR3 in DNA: TGCGCCAGCAGACGAGGACCAGCTGATAATTCACCCCTCCACTTT. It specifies CASRRGPADNSPLHF.

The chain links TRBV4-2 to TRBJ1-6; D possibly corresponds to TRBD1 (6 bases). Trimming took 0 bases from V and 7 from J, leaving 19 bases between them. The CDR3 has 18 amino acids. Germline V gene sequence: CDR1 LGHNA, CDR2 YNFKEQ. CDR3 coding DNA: TGTGCCAGCAGCCAAGAGGGAGGGTGGCAGGGGCGGAATTCACCCCTCCACTTT. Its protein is CASSQEGGWQGRNSPLHF.

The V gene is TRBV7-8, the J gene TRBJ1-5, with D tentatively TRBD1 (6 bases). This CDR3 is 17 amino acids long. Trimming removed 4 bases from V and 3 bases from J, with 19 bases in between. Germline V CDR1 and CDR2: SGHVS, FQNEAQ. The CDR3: CASSSIRDTLPNQPQHF. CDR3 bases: TGTGCCAGCAGCTCCATCCGGGACACCCTACCCAATCAGCCCCAGCATTTT.

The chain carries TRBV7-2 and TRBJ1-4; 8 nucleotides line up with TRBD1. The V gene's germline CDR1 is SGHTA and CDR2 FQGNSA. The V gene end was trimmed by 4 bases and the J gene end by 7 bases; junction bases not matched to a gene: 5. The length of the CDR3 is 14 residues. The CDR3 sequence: CASSSGGGPEKLFF. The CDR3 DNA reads TGTGCCAGCAGCTCAGGGGGCGGTCCTGAAAAACTGTTTTTT.

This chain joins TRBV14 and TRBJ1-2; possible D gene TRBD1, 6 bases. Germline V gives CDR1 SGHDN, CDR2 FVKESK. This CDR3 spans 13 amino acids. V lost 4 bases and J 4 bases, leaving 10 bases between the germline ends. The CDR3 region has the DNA TGTGCCAGCAGCCCGGACAGATCCTATGGCTACACCTTC. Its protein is CASSPDRSYGYTF.

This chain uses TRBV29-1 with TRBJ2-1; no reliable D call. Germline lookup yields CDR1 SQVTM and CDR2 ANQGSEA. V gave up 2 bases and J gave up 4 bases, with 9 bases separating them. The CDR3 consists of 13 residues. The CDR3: CSVEFRVYNEQFF. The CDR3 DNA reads TGCAGCGTTGAATTCCGGGTTTACAATGAGCAGTTCTTC.

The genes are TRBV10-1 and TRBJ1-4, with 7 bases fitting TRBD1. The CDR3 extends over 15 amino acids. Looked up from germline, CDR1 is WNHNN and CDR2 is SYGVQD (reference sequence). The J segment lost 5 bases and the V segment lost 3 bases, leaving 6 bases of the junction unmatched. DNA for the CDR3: TGCGCCAGCAGTGACACGGGACAGCTAAATGAAAAACTGTTTTTT. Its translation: CASSDTGQLNEKLFF.

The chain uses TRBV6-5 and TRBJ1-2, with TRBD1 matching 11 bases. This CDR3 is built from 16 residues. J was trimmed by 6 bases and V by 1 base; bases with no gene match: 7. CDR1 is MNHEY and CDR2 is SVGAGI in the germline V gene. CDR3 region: CASSYLPGQGVDGYTF. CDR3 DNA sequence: TGTGCCAGCAGTTACTTACCGGGACAGGGGGTGGATGGCTACACCTTC.

CDR3 sequence reads: CASSLGRGRDSPLHF. CDR3 DNA sequence: TGTGCCAGCAGCTTGGGCAGGGGGCGCGATTCACCCCTCCACTTT. The chain is built from TRBV5-5 and TRBJ1-6; 8 bases match TRBD1. The ends lost 0 bases at V and 8 bases at J; junction bases unmatched: 4. This CDR3 is built from 15 residues. Germline V gene sequence: CDR1 SGHKS, CDR2 YYEKEE (reference sequence).

The CDR3 region has the DNA TGTGCCAGCAGCCCCCGCCGAGGTCAGGGGTATGGCTACACCTTC. It is translated as CASSPRRGQGYGYTF. The V call is TRBV7-2, the J call TRBJ1-2, with a weak D call TRBD1 (6 bases). Trimming left V 5 bases short and J 5 bases short, with 18 bases between. This CDR3 is built from 15 residues. Germline CDR1 is SGHTA and CDR2 is FQGNSA.

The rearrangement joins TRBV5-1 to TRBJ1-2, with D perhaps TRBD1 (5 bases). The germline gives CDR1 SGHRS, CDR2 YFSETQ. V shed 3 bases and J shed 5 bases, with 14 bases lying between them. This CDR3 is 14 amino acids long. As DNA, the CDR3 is TGCGCCAGCAGCTCCGTCGGGGACGCTTATGGCTACACCTTC. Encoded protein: CASSSVGDAYGYTF. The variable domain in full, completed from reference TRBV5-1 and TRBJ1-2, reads KAGVTQTPRYLIKTRGQQVTLSCSPISGHRSVSWYQQTPGQGLQFLFEYFSETQRNKGNFPGRFSGRQFSNSRSEMNVSTLELGDSALYLCASSSVGDAYGYTFGSGTRLTVV.

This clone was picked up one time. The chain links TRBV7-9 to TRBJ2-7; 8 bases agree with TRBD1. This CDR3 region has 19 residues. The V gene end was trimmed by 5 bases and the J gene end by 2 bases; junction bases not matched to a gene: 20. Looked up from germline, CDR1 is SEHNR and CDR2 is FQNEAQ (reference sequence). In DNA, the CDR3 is TGTGCCAGCAGCGCCCCGTCAAGAGGACAGGGACAGAAAGCCTACGAGCAGTACTTC. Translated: CASSAPSRGQGQKAYEQYF. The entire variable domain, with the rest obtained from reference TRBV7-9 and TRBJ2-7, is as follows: DTGVSQNPRHKITKRGQNVTFRCDPISEHNRLYWYRQTLGQGPEFLTYFQNEAQLEKSRLLSDRFSAERPKGSFSTLEIQRTEQGDSAMYLCASSAPSRGQGQKAYEQYFGPGTRLTVT.